This T cell receptor beta chain was captured by sequencing in a study of blood T cell repertoires in COVID-19. At the level of the study: Samples came from the United States, Italy and Spain, spanning acute and convalescent COVID-19. Sources were T cells, B-cell-depleted T cells, or PBMCs; the material itself was cDNA or gDNA.

Original data processing: How many nucleated cells were present was estimated from reference gene primer amplification. Assay: immunoSEQ multiplex PCR; the TCRdb copy retains only in-frame clones and omits some. V and J calls and clone size come straight from that table; D and trimming were deduced from the DNA. The sample has approximately 220,000 clones; 85% to 90% are singletons. This CDR3 has 13 amino acids. Trimming took 4 bases from V and 4 from J, leaving 10 bases between them. Germline V gives CDR1 SGHDN, CDR2 FVKESK. The sequencing input was peripheral blood. This clonotype was obtained from a man between 45 and 60 years old with acute or convalescent COVID-19. The chain links TRBV14 to TRBJ1-1; TRBD1 is a possible D gene (5 bases). In nucleotides, the CDR3 is TGTGCCAGCAGCCCACCAGGGTTCACTGAAGCTTTCTTT. Its translation: CASSPPGFTEAFF.